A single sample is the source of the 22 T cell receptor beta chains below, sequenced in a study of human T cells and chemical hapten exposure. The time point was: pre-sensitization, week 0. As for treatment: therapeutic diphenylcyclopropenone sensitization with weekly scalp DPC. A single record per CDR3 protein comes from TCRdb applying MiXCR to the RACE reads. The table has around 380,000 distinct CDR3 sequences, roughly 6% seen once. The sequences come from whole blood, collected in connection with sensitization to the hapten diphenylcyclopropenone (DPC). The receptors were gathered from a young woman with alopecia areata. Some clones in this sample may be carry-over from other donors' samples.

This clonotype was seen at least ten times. Written as DNA, the CDR3 is TGTGCCAGCAGTTTAACAGGGTCGGTTGAAGCTTTCTTT. Protein product: CASSLTGSVEAFF. The chain joins TRBV6-2 or TRBV6-3 to TRBJ1-1, with D possibly being TRBD1 (6 bases). The germline gives CDR1 MNHEY, CDR2 SVGEGT. The germline V and J ends were trimmed by 4 bases and 7 bases, with 13 bases remaining between them. CDR3 length equals 13 residues.

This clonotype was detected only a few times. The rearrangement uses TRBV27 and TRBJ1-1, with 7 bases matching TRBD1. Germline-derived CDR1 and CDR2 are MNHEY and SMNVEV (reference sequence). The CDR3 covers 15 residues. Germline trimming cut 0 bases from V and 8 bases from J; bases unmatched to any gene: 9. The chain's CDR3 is CASSLSFTGDEEAFF. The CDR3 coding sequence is TGTGCCAGCAGTTTATCCTTTACAGGGGATGAAGAAGCTTTCTTT.

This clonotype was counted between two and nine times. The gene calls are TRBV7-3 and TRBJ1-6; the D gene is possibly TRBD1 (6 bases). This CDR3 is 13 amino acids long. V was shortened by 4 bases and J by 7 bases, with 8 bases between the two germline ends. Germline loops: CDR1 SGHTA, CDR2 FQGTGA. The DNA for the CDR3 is TGTGCCAGCAGCTCCACAGGGAATTCACCCCTCCACTTT. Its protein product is CASSSTGNSPLHF.

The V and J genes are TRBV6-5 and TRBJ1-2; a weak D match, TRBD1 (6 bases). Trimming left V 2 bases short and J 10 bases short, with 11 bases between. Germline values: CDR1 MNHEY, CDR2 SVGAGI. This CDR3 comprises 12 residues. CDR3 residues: CASSYQQGVYTF. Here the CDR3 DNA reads TGTGCCAGCAGTTACCAACAGGGAGTCTACACCTTC.

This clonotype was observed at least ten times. CDR3 protein: CASSQEGSYEQYF. The CDR3 region has the DNA TGTGCCAGCAGCCAAGAAGGAAGCTACGAGCAGTACTTC. The V call is TRBV3-1, the J call TRBJ2-7; no reliable D call. The CDR3 runs 13 residues. With 0 bases removed from V and 3 bases from J, the gap between germline ends came to 6 bases. Germline V gene sequence: CDR1 LGHDT, CDR2 YNNKEL (reference sequence).

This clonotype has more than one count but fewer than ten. CDR3 nucleotides: TGTGCCAGCAAGGGGAACAGGGAAGCTTTCTTT. This sequence encodes CASKGNREAFF. The V and J genes are TRBV6-2 or TRBV6-3 and TRBJ1-1, with a weak D call TRBD1 (5 bases). V gave up 7 bases and J gave up 8 bases, with 11 bases separating them. The germline gives CDR1 MNHEY, CDR2 SVGEGT. This CDR3 has 11 amino acids.

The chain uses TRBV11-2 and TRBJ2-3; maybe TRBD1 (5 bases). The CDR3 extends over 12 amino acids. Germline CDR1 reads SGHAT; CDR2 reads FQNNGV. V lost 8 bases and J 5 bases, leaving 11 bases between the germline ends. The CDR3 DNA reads TGTGCCAGCCGATTCAGGGAAGATACGCAGTATTTT. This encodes CASRFREDTQYF.

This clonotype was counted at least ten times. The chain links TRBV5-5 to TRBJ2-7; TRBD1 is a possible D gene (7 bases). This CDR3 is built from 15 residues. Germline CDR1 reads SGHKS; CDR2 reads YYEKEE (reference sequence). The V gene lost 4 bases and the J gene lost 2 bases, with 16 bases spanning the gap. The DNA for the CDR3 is TGTGCCAGCAGCCGGGAGAGGGGGCGTACCTACGAGCAGTACTTC. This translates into CASSRERGRTYEQYF.

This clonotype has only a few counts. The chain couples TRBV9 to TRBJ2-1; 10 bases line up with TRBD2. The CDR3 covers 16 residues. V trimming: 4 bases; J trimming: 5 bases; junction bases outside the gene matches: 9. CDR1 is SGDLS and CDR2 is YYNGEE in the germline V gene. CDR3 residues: CASSSQLAGLNNEQFF. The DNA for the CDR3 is TGTGCCAGCAGCTCCCAACTAGCGGGGTTGAACAATGAGCAGTTCTTC.

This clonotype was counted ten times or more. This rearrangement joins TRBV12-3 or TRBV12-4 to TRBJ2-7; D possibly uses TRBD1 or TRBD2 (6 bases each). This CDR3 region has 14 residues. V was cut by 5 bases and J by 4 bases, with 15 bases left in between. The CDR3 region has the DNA TGTGCCAGCAGTGAACAGGGAGGTCGGTACGAGCAGTACTTC. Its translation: CASSEQGGRYEQYF.

For the CDR3, the DNA is TGCAGCGTTCCTAACCTAGGGTACAAGATGAATCAGCCCCAGCATTTT. It codes for CSVPNLGYKMNQPQHF. The chain uses TRBV29-1 and TRBJ1-5; D gene ambiguous. Per the germline V gene, CDR1 is SQVTM and CDR2 is ANQGSEA. The length of the CDR3 is 16 residues. V was cut by 5 bases and J by 4 bases, with 21 bases left in between.

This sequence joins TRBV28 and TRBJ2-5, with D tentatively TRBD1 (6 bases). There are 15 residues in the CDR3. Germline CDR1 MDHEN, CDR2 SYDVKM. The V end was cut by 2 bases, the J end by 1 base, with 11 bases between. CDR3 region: CASSLVQGSQETQYF. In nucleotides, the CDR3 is TGTGCCAGCAGTTTAGTCCAGGGGAGCCAAGAGACCCAGTACTTC. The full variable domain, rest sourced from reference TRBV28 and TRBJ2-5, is DVKVTQSSRYLVKRTGEKVFLECVQDMDHENMFWYRQDPGLGLRLIYFSYDVKMKEKGDIPEGYSVSREKKERFSLILESASTNQTSMYLCASSLVQGSQETQYFGPGTRLLVL.

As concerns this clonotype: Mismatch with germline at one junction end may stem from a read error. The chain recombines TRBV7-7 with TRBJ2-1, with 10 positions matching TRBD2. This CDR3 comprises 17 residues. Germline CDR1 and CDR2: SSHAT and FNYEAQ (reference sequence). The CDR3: CASSLVAGGTTYNEQFF. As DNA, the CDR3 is TGTGCTAGCAGCTTAGTAGCGGGGGGCACTACCTACAATGAGCAGTTCTTC.

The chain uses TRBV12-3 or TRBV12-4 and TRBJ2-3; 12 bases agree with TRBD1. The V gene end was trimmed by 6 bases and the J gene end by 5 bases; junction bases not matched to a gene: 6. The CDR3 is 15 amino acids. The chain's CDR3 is CASRRDRGPEDTQYF. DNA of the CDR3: TGTGCCAGCAGGCGGGACAGGGGGCCTGAAGATACGCAGTATTTT.

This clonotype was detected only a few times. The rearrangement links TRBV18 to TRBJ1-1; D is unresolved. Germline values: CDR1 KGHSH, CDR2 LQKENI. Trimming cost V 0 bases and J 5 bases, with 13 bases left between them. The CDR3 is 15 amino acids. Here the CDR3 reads CASSPPTTIRTEAFF. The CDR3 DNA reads TGTGCCAGCTCACCACCCACAACAATAAGAACTGAAGCTTTCTTT. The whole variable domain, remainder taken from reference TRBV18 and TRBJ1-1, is NAGVMQNPRHLVRRRGQEARLRCSPMKGHSHVYWYRQLPEEGLKFMVYLQKENIIDESGMPKERFSAEFPKEGPSILRIQQVVRGDSAAYFCASSPPTTIRTEAFFGQGTRLTVV.

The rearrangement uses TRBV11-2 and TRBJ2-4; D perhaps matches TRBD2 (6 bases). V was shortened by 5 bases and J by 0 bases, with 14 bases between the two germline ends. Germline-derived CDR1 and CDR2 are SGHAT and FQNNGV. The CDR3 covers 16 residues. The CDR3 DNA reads TGTGCCAGCAGCCATGGGGACTGGATAGCCAAAAACATTCAGTACTTC. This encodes CASSHGDWIAKNIQYF.

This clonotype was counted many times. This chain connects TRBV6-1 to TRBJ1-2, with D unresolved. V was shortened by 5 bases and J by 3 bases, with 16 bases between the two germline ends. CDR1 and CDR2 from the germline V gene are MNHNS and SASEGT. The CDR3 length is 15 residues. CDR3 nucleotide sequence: TGTGCCAGCAGTAGTGGCCATGACGGGTACTATGGCTACACCTTC. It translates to CASSSGHDGYYGYTF.

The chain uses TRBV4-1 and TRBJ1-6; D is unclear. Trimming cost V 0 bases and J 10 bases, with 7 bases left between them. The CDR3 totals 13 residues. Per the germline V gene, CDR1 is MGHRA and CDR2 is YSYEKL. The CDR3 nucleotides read TGCGCCAGCAGCCAAGATCTAGAATCACCCCTCCACTTT. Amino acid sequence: CASSQDLESPLHF.

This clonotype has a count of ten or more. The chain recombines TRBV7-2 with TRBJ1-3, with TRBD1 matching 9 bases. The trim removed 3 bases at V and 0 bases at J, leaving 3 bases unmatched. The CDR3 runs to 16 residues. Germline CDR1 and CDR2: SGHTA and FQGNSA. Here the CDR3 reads CASSFMTGGSGNTIYF. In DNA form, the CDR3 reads TGTGCCAGCAGCTTTATGACAGGGGGCTCTGGAAACACCATATATTTT.

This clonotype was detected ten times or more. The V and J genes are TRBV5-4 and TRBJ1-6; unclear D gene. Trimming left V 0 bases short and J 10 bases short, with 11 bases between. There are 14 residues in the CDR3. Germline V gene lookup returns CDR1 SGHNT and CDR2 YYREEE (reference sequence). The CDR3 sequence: CASSLGYEGSPLHF. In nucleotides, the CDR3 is TGTGCCAGCAGCTTGGGGTATGAGGGCTCACCCCTCCACTTT.

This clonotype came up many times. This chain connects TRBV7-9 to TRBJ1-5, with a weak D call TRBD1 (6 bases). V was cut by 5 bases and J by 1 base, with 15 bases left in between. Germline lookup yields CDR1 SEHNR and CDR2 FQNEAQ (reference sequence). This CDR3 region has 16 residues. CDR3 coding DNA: TGTGCCAGCAGCCCCTCTCTAGGGGGGAGCAATCAGCCCCAGCATTTT. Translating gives CASSPSLGGSNQPQHF.

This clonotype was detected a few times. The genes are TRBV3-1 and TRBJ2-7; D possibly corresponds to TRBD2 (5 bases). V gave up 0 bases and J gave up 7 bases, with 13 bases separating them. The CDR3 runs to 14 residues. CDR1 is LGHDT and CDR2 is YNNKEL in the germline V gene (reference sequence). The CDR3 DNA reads TGTGCCAGCAGCCAAGATAGAGGGAAGGAAGAGCAGTACTTC. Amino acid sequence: CASSQDRGKEEQYF.